Included here is one T cell receptor (beta chain) sequence, with context. What it binds is unknown. This sample was included in a study of PD-1 blockade in classical Hodgkin lymphoma. Every patient experienced relapse after autologous stem cell transplantation, and brentuximab vedotin exposure varied. The germline V and J ends were trimmed by 5 bases and 3 bases, with 7 bases remaining between them. The length of the CDR3 is 12 residues. Germline V lookup: CDR1 WSHSY, CDR2 SAAADI. Profiled with immunoSEQ multiplex PCR; TCRdb holds only in-frame clones, not every one. The sample consists of 10,000 to 15,000 clones, more than 85% of them appearing once. Findings of the study overall: Individuals initiating nivolumab under 1 year after ASCT were excluded. Newly diagnosed patients and complete responders had comparable diversity at baseline. Reports described newly diagnosed patients as having lower baseline TCR diversity than healthy donors.

The chain recombines TRBV10-2 with TRBJ1-1, with D unresolved. This TCR was recovered from a human donor with classical Hodgkin lymphoma. Sequencing used peripheral blood mononuclear cells (PBMCs), obtained at baseline. DNA of the CDR3: TGCGCCAGCAGTCGAAGGGACACTGAAGCTTTCTTT. Its translation: CASSRRDTEAFF.